This T cell receptor (beta chain) was captured in a study of radiotherapy plus CTLA-4 blockade in lung cancer. Turning to the study itself: Around 18% of enrolled patients responded objectively, and approximately 34% had disease control.

This CDR3 contains 16 residues. The V and J ends lost 5 bases and 4 bases, in that order; junction bases with no gene match: 7. This table comes from immunoSEQ multiplex PCR, and its TCRdb copy is limited to in-frame clones, with some not included. This sample yields 65,000 to 90,000 clones, of which around 86% are seen a single time; 35% to 50% belongs to the top ten. This receptor was taken from a human donor with non-small cell lung cancer that progressed on radiotherapy plus ipilimumab. The chain carries TRBV23-1 and TRBJ2-1, with 11 bases fitting TRBD2. TRBV23-1 is an ORF, and what it does is uncertain. The sample here was peripheral blood, taken from a patient treated with radiotherapy plus ipilimumab. CDR3 sequence: CASSEGTSGYYNEQFF. CDR3 DNA sequence: TGCGCCAGCAGTGAAGGGACTAGCGGATATTACAATGAGCAGTTCTTC.